This TCR beta chain was sequenced in a study of technical replicates of blood from a few donors. This clone was counted only a few times. The CDR3 length is 15 residues. Trimming left V 4 bases short and J 5 bases short, with 15 bases between. Germline V lookup: CDR1 SNHLY, CDR2 FYNNEI. Generated by immunoSEQ multiplex PCR, the TCRdb table keeps only in-frame clones and is missing some. This table has around 70,000 clones, 95% to 97% appearing once. Input material: T cells isolated from PBMCs. The sequence was collected from a human donor in good health. The genes are TRBV2 and TRBJ1-5, with a possible D match to TRBD1 (5 bases). As DNA, the CDR3 is TGTGCCAGCAGTGTCCAGGGACTGGTTCATCAGCCCCAGCATTTT. Amino acids: CASSVQGLVHQPQHF. Full variable domain (remainder filled in from reference TRBV2 and TRBJ1-5): EPEVTQTPSHQVTQMGQEVILRCVPISNHLYFYWYRQILGQKVEFLVSFYNNEISEKSEIFDDQFSVERPDGSNFTLKIRSTKLEDSAMYFCASSVQGLVHQPQHFGDGTRLSIL.